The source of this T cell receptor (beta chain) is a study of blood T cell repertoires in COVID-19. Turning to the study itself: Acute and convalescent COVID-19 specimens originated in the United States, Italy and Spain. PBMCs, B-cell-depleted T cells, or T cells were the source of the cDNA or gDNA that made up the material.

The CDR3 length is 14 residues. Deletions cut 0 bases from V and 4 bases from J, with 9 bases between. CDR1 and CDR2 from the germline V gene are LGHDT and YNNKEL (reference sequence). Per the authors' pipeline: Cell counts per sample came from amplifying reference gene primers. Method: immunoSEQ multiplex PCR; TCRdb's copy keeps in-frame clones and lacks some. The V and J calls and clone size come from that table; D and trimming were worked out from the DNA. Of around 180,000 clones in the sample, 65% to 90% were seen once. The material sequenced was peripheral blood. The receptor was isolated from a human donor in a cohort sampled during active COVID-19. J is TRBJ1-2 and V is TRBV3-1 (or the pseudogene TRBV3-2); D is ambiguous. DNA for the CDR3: TGTGCCAGCAGCCAAGAGGGCCGGTTCTATGGCTACACCTTC. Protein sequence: CASSQEGRFYGYTF.